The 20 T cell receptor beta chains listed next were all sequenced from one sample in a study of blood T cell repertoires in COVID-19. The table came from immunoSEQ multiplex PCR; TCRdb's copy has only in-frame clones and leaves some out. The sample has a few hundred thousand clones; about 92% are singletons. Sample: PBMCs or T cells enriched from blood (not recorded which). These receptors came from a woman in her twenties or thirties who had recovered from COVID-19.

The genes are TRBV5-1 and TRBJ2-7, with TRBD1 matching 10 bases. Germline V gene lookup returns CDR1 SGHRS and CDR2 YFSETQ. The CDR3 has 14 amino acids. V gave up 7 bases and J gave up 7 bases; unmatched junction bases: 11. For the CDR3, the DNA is TGCGCCAGCCGATCTCGGGACAGGGGCTGGGAGCAGTACTTC. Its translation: CASRSRDRGWEQYF.

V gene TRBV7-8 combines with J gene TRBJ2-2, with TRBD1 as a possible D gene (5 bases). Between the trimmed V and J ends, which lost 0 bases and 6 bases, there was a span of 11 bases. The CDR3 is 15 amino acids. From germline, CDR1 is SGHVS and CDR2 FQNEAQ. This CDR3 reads CASSLAGAVPGELFF. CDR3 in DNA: TGTGCCAGCAGCTTAGCAGGGGCCGTCCCCGGGGAGCTGTTTTTT. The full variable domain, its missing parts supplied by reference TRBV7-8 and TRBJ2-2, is GAGVSQSPRYKVAKRGQDVALRCDPISGHVSLFWYQQALGQGPEFLTYFQNEAQLDKSGLPSDRFFAERPEGSVSTLKIQRTQQEDSAVYLCASSLAGAVPGELFFGEGSRLTVL.

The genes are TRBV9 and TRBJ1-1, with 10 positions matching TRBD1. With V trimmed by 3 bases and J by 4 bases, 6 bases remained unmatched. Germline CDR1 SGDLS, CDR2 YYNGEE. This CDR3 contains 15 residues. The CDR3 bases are TGTGCCAGCAGCGCTCGACAGGGGGCAAGCACTGAAGCTTTCTTT. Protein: CASSARQGASTEAFF.

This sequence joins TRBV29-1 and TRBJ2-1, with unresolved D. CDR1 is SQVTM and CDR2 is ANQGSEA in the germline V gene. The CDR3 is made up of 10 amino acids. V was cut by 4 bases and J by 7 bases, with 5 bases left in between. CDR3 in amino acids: CSVGPNEQFF. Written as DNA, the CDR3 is TGCAGCGTTGGGCCTAATGAGCAGTTCTTC.

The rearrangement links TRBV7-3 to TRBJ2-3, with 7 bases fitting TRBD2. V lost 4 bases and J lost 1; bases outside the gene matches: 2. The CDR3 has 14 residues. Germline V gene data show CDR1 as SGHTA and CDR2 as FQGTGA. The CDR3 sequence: CASSSREGTDTQYF. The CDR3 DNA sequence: TGTGCCAGCAGCTCCCGGGAGGGCACAGATACGCAGTATTTT.

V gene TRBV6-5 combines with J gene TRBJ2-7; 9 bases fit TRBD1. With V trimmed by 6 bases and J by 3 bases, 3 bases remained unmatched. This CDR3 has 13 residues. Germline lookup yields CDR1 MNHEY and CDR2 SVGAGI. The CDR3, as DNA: TGTGCCAGCAGGAAGGGACAGGGCTACGAGCAGTACTTC. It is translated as CASRKGQGYEQYF.

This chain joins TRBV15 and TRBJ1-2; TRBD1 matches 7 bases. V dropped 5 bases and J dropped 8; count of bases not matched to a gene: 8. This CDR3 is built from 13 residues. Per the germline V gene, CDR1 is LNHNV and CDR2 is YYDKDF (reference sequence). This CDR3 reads CATSVQGYYGYTF. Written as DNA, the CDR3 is TGTGCCACCAGCGTACAGGGGTATTACGGCTACACCTTC.

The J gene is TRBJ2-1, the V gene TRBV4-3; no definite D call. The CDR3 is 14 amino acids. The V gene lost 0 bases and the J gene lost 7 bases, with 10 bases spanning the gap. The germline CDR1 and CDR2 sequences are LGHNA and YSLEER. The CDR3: CASSQDSGPNEQFF. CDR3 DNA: TGCGCCAGCAGCCAAGACTCTGGCCCTAATGAGCAGTTCTTC.

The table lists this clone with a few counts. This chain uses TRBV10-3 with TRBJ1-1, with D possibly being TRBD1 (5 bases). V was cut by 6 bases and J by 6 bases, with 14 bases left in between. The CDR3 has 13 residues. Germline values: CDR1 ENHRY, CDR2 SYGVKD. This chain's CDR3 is CAIRGEGLAEAFF. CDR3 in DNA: TGTGCCATCAGGGGGGAGGGTCTCGCTGAAGCTTTCTTT.

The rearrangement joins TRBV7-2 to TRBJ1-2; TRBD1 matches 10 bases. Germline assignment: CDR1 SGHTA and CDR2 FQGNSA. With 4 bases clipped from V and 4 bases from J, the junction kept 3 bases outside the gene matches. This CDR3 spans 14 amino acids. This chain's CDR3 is CASSSDRGIYGYTF. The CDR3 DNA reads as TGTGCCAGCAGCTCGGACAGGGGGATCTATGGCTACACCTTC.

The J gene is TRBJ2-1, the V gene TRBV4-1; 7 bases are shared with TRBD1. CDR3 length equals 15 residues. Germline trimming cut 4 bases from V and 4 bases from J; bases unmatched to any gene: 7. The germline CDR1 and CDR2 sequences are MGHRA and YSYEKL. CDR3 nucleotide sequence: TGCGCCAGCAGCCGAATCCGGGACAGATACAATGAGCAGTTCTTC. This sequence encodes CASSRIRDRYNEQFF.

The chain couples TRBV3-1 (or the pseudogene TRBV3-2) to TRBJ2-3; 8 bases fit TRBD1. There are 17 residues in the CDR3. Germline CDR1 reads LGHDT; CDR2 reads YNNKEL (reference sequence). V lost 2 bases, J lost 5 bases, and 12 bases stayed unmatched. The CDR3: CASSQNGQGASRDTQYF. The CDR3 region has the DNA TGTGCCAGCAGCCAAAATGGGCAGGGGGCCTCTCGAGATACGCAGTATTTT.

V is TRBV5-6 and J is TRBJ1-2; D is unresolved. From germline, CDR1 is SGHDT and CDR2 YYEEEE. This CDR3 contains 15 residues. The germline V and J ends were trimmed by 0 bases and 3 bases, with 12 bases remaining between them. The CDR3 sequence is CASSLGEGRYYGYTF. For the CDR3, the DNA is TGTGCCAGCAGCTTGGGCGAGGGTCGATACTATGGCTACACCTTC.

DNA for the CDR3: TGTGCCAGCAGTTTACTTGTCGGGGAGCTGTTTTTT. The encoded protein is CASSLLVGELFF. The chain employs TRBV12-3 or TRBV12-4 and TRBJ2-2; no reliable D call. V was pared by 2 bases and J by 7 bases, with 5 bases between. There are 12 residues in the CDR3.

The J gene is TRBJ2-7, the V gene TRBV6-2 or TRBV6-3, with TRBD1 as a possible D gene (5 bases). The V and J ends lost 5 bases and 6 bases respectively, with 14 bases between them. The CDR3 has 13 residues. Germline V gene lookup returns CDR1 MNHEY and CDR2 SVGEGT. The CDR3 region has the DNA TGTGCCAGCAGTGAGGCAGTACAGGCCGAGCAGTACTTC. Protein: CASSEAVQAEQYF.

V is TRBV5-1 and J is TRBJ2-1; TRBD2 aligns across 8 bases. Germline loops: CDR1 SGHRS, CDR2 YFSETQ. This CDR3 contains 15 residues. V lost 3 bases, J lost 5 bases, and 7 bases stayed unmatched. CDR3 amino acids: CASSSQWTSNNEQFF. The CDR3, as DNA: TGCGCCAGCAGCTCCCAGTGGACTAGCAACAATGAGCAGTTCTTC.

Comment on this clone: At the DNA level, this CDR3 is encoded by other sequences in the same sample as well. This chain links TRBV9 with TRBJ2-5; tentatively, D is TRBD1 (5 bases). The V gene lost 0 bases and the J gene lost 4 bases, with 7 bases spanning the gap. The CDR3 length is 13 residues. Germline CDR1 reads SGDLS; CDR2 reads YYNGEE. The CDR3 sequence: CASSVGGRETQYF. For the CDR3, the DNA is TGTGCCAGCAGCGTAGGGGGCCGAGAGACCCAGTACTTC.

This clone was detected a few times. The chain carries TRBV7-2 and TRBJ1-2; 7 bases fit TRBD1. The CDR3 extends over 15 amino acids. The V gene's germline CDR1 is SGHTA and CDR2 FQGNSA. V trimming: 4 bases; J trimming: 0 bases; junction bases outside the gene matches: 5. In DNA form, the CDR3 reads TGTGCCAGCAGCTGGCGACAGGGTGCTAACTATGGCTACACCTTC. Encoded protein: CASSWRQGANYGYTF.

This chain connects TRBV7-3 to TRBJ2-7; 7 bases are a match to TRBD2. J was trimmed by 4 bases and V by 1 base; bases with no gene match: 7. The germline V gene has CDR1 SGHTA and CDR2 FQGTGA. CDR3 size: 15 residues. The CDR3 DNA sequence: TGTGCCAGCAGCTTAAGGGGGGGAGTAGAATACGAGCAGTACTTC. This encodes CASSLRGGVEYEQYF.

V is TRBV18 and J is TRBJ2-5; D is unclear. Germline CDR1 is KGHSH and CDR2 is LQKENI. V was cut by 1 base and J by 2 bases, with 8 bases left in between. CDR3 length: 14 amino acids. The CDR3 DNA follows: TGTGCCAGCTCACCACTCCCTTCTCAAGAGACCCAGTACTTC. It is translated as CASSPLPSQETQYF. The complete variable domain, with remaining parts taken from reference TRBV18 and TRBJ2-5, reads NAGVMQNPRHLVRRRGQEARLRCSPMKGHSHVYWYRQLPEEGLKFMVYLQKENIIDESGMPKERFSAEFPKEGPSILRIQQVVRGDSAAYFCASSPLPSQETQYFGPGTRLLVL.